The sample holds many counts of the clone carrying this T cell receptor (beta chain). The data are from a study of blood T cells in healthy people across ages. PCR was performed a second time for about 7 to 11 cycles using a sample-barcoded 5' primer and a J-beta primer mix. TCRdb recomputed calls from the 5' RACE reads with MiXCR, one row per CDR3 protein. The sample records more than 650,000 distinct CDR3 sequences, around a fifth being singletons. The sequencing sample was made of blood. This sequence originates from a man in his 70s in good health.

The CDR3 DNA is TGTGCCAGCATTGGTTACAATGAGCAGTTCTTC. Its protein product is CASIGYNEQFF. The V and J genes are TRBV6-6 and TRBJ2-1; D uncertain. The V gene's germline CDR1 is MNHNY and CDR2 SVGAGI (reference sequence). V was cut by 7 bases and J by 4 bases, with 5 bases left in between. This CDR3 contains 11 residues.